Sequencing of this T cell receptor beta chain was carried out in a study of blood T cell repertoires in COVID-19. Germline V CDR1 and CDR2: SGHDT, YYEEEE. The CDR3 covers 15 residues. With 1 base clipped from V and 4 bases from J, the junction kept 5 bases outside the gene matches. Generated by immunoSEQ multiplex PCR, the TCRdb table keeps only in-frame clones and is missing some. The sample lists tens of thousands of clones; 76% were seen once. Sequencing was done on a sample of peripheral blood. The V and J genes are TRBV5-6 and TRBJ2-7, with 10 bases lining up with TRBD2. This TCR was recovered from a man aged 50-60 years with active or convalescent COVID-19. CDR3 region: CASSLTSGMLYEQYF. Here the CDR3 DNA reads TGTGCCAGCAGCTTGACTAGCGGGATGCTATACGAGCAGTACTTC.